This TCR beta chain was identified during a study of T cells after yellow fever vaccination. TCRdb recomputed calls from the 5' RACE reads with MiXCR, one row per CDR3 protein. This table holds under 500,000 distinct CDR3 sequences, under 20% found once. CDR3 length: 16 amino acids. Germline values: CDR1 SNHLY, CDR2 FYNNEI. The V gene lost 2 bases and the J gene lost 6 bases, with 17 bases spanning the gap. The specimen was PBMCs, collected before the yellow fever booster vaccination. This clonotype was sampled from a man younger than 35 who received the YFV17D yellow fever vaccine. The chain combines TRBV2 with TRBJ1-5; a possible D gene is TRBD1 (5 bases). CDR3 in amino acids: CASSERMPRGVQPQHF. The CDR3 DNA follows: TGTGCCAGCAGTGAACGAATGCCGAGGGGAGTTCAGCCCCAGCATTTT.